This TCR beta chain was identified during a study of blood T cell repertoires in COVID-19. TCRdb's copy holds only in-frame clones and misses some; the assay was immunoSEQ multiplex PCR. The table includes 200,000 to 250,000 clones, over 75% detected once. The sequenced sample consisted of peripheral blood. This clonotype was sampled from a man older than 75 with acute or convalescent COVID-19.

The CDR3 loop reads CAISSNRGKDEKLFF. The CDR3 DNA sequence: TGTGCCATCAGTTCGAACAGGGGGAAAGATGAAAAACTGTTTTTT. The chain has TRBV10-3 and TRBJ1-4; the match to TRBD1 covers 8 bases. The CDR3 is made up of 15 amino acids. V gave up 5 bases and J gave up 6 bases; unmatched junction bases: 8. The germline CDR1 and CDR2 sequences are ENHRY and SYGVKD.